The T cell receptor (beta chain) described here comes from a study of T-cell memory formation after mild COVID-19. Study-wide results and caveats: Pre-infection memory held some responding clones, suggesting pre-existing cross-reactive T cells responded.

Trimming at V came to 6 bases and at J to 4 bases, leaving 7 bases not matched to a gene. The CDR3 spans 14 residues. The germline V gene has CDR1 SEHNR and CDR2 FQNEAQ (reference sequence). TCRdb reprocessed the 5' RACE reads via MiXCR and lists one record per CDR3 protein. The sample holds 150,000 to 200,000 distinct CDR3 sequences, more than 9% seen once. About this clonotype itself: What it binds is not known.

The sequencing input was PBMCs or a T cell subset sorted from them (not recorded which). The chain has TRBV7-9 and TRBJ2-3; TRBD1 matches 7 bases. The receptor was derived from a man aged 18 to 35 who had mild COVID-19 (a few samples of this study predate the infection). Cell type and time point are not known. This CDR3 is CASSRDTGADTQYF. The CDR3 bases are TGTGCCAGCAGTCGAGATACAGGGGCAGATACGCAGTATTTT.